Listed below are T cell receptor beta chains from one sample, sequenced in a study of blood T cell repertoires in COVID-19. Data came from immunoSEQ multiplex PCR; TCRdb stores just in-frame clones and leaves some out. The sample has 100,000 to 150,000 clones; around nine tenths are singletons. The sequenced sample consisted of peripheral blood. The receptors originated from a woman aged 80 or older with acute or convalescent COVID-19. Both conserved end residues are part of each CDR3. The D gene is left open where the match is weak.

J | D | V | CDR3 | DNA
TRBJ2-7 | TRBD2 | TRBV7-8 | CASSPRTSGAYEQYF | TGTGCCAGCAGCCCACGGACTAGCGGGGCCTACGAGCAGTACTTC
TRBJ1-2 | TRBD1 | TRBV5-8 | CASSLTGQGILGYTF | TGTGCCAGCAGCTTAACGGGACAGGGGATTCTGGGCTACACCTTC
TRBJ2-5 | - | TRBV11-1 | CASSLSLGNQETQYF | TGTGCCAGCAGCCTAAGTCTAGGTAATCAAGAGACCCAGTACTTC
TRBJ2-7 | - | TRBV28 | CASRNRASPYEQYF | TGTGCCAGCAGAAACAGGGCCTCCCCCTACGAGCAGTACTTC
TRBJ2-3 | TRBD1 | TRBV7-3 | CASSITGADTQYF | TGTGCCAGCAGCATAACAGGGGCCGATACGCAGTATTTT
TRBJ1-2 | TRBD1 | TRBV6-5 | CASSSPRQGFGYTF | TGTGCCAGCAGTTCGCCGAGACAGGGGTTTGGCTACACCTTC
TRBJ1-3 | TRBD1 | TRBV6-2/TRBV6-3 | CASSLTGEPGNTIYF | TGTGCCAGCAGCCTTACAGGGGAGCCCGGAAACACCATATATTTT
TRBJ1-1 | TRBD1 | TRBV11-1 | CASSLTGVSAEAFF | TGTGCCAGCAGCCTGACAGGGGTTAGCGCTGAAGCTTTCTTT
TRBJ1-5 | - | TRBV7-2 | CASSFFDQPQHF | TGTGCCAGCAGCTTCTTCGATCAGCCCCAGCATTTT
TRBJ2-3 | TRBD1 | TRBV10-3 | CAIGNYRGSSTDTQYF | TGTGCCATCGGAAACTACAGGGGGTCCAGCACAGATACGCAGTATTTT
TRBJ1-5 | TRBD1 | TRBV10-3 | CAISETATGGIHMAQHF | TGTGCCATCAGTGAGACCGCGACAGGGGGCATCCATATGGCCCAGCATTTT